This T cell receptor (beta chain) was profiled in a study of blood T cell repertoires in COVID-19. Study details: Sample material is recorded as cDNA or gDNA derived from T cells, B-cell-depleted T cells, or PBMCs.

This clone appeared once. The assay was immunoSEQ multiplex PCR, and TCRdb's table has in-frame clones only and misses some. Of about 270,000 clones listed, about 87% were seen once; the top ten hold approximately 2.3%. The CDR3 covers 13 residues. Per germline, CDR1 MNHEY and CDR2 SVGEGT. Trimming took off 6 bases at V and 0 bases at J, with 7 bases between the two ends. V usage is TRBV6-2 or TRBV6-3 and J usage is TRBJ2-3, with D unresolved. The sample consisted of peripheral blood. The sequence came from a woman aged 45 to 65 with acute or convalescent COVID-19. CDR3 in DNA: TGTGCCAGCAGCATACTTAGCACAGATACGCAGTATTTT. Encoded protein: CASSILSTDTQYF.